This T cell receptor (beta chain) was captured in a study of blood T cell repertoires in COVID-19. Study background: Spain, Italy and the United States supplied samples that represented acute and convalescent COVID-19. From T cells, B-cell-depleted T cells, or PBMCs came the material, which was cDNA or gDNA.

This clone has just a few counts. The V and J ends lost 2 bases and 4 bases, in that order; junction bases with no gene match: 4. The CDR3 runs 13 residues. Germline lookup yields CDR1 GTSNPN and CDR2 SVGIG (reference sequence). How the authors handled the data: Nucleated cell counts were estimated from reference gene primer amplification. Only in-frame clones appear in the TCRdb table, and some are missing; sequencing was by immunoSEQ multiplex PCR. The V and J calls and clone size were taken over from that table, and D and trimming were inferred from the DNA. This sample carries 100,000 to 110,000 clones, roughly 80% of them seen once, and the ten largest clones take roughly 31%.

The TCR comes from a man in his sixties or seventies with active or convalescent COVID-19. Sequencing input: peripheral blood. This chain joins TRBV30 and TRBJ1-1; TRBD1 matches 7 bases. CDR3: CAWSFNRGTEAFF. The CDR3 bases are TGTGCCTGGAGTTTCAACAGGGGCACTGAAGCTTTCTTT.